One and the same sample provided the 30 T cell receptor beta chains below, sequenced in a study of T-cell reconstitution after alpha-beta-depleted transplantation in children. Researchers prepared the TCRbeta library using unique molecular identifiers, the study reports. TCRdb itself ran the PCR reads through MiXCR, one entry per CDR3 protein. The sample has over 100,000 distinct CDR3 sequences, 10% seen once. Sequencing was performed on PBMCs, taken before TCRalphabeta/CD19-depleted stem cell transplant. The receptors derive from a boy aged 2 to 10 with acute lymphoblastic leukemia, due to receive a stem cell transplant.

A few counts support this clonotype. The chain combines TRBV29-1 with TRBJ1-1; 7 bases line up with TRBD1. With 8 bases clipped from V and 3 bases from J, the junction kept 9 bases outside the gene matches. The germline V gene has CDR1 SQVTM and CDR2 ANQGSEA. The CDR3 totals 13 residues. CDR3 DNA sequence: TGCAGCATAAAGAGGGGGCCGGACACTGAAGCTTTCTTT. Translation: CSIKRGPDTEAFF.

The chain uses TRBV7-8 and TRBJ2-3, with D perhaps assigned TRBD1 or TRBD2 (5 bases each). CDR1 and CDR2 (germline): SGHVS, FQNEAQ. The CDR3 length is 16 residues. Trimming pared 5 bases from V and 4 bases from J, leaving 19 bases between. As DNA, the CDR3 is TGTGCCAGCAGCAATTCGAGACCGGGGACCCCAGATACGCAGTATTTT. Its protein product is CASSNSRPGTPDTQYF.

This clonotype has only a few counts. This chain connects TRBV6-5 to TRBJ1-5; TRBD1 might be the D (6 bases). The V gene lost 2 bases and the J gene lost 0 bases, with 17 bases spanning the gap. The CDR3 runs to 18 residues. CDR1 and CDR2 (germline): MNHEY, SVGAGI. CDR3 coding DNA: TGTGCCAGCAGTTACGGGGCAGGGGATAAGTATAGCAATCAGCCCCAGCATTTT. It specifies CASSYGAGDKYSNQPQHF.

This clonotype has ten or more counts. The rearrangement uses TRBV12-3 or TRBV12-4 and TRBJ2-3; unclear D gene. V was pared by 5 bases and J by 0 bases, with 15 bases between. The CDR3 is made up of 16 amino acids. This CDR3 reads CASSPLDGASTDTQYF. CDR3 DNA: TGTGCCAGCAGTCCCCTCGACGGTGCTAGCACAGATACGCAGTATTTT.

Many counts were recorded for this clonotype. The J gene is TRBJ2-5, the V gene TRBV6-5; D remains ambiguous. The CDR3 totals 14 residues. The V end was cut by 2 bases, the J end by 1 base, with 8 bases between. The germline V gene encodes CDR1 MNHEY and CDR2 SVGAGI. The CDR3 protein is CASSYGGPQETQYF. The CDR3, as DNA: TGTGCCAGCAGTTACGGTGGACCCCAAGAGACCCAGTACTTC.

The gene calls are TRBV10-3 and TRBJ2-7; 9 positions match TRBD2. CDR3 size: 12 residues. Germline CDR1 and CDR2: ENHRY and SYGVKD. V lost 8 bases, J lost 8 bases, and 7 bases stayed unmatched. The DNA of the CDR3 is TGTGCCATCGTCATGCGGGAGGGACAGCAGTACTTC. Encoded protein: CAIVMREGQQYF.

The chain has TRBV7-2 and TRBJ1-5; the D gene is possibly TRBD1 (6 bases). This CDR3 spans 14 amino acids. The ends were cut back, 4 bases at V and 2 bases at J, with 9 bases in the middle. CDR1 is SGHTA, CDR2 FQGNSA, per germline. CDR3 amino acids: CASSSYRGNQPQHF. CDR3 DNA: TGTGCCAGCAGCTCATACAGGGGCAATCAGCCCCAGCATTTT.

This chain joins TRBV5-1 and TRBJ2-7; TRBD1 might be the D (5 bases). The CDR3 totals 13 residues. The V gene lost 4 bases and the J gene lost 6 bases, with 14 bases spanning the gap. CDR1 SGHRS and CDR2 YFSETQ come from the germline V gene. The CDR3 region is CASSKGDSAEQYF. The CDR3 DNA follows: TGCGCCAGCAGCAAAGGGGATTCGGCCGAGCAGTACTTC.

The sample holds a few counts of this clonotype. The V gene is TRBV20-1, the J gene TRBJ2-7, with 7 bases aligning to TRBD1. The CDR3 runs 12 residues. J lost 4 bases, V lost 5 bases, and 5 bases had no gene match. Germline assignment: CDR1 DFQATT and CDR2 SNEGSKA (reference sequence). In nucleotides, the CDR3 is TGCAGTGCTTCCCTACAGGGGTACGAGCAGTACTTC. This translates into CSASLQGYEQYF.

In its sample, this clonotype was seen many times. This rearrangement joins TRBV5-6 to TRBJ1-2; D possibly corresponds to TRBD1 (5 bases). Looked up from germline, CDR1 is SGHDT and CDR2 is YYEEEE. The CDR3 runs to 13 residues. Trimming pared 2 bases from V and 5 bases from J, leaving 10 bases between. The CDR3 bases are TGTGCCAGCAGCTTTAGGCAGGGATATGGCTACACCTTC. This encodes CASSFRQGYGYTF.

This clonotype was recorded at least ten times. The V call is TRBV12-3 or TRBV12-4, the J call TRBJ1-2; D is unclear. V lost 5 bases, J lost 0 bases, and 7 bases lay in between. CDR3 length: 13 amino acids. The CDR3 reads CASSPTANYGYTF. CDR3 DNA: TGTGCCAGCAGTCCTACAGCTAACTATGGCTACACCTTC.

This chain connects TRBV29-1 to TRBJ2-5; possible D gene TRBD2, 6 bases. CDR1 and CDR2 (germline): SQVTM, ANQGSEA. Trimming took 4 bases from V and 2 from J, leaving 14 bases between them. The CDR3 runs 14 residues. The CDR3 is CSVAYGRRQETQYF. The CDR3 DNA follows: TGCAGCGTTGCCTACGGGAGACGGCAAGAGACCCAGTACTTC.

The V and J genes are TRBV18 and TRBJ2-1; 10 bases are a match to TRBD2. Losses at the gene ends were 3 bases for V and 3 bases for J; bases not matched to a gene: 5. Per germline, CDR1 KGHSH and CDR2 LQKENI. This CDR3 comprises 16 residues. CDR3: CASSPKAGGGYNEQFF. For the CDR3, the DNA is TGTGCCAGCTCACCCAAAGCGGGAGGGGGCTACAATGAGCAGTTCTTC. Based on the CDR3 plus reference TRBV18 and TRBJ2-1, the full variable domain is NAGVMQNPRHLVRRRGQEARLRCSPMKGHSHVYWYRQLPEEGLKFMVYLQKENIIDESGMPKERFSAEFPKEGPSILRIQQVVRGDSAAYFCASSPKAGGGYNEQFFGPGTRLTVL.

V usage is TRBV20-1 and J usage is TRBJ2-3, with 10 bases fitting TRBD1. The V and J ends lost 3 bases and 4 bases, in that order; junction bases with no gene match: 10. The germline CDR1 and CDR2 sequences are DFQATT and SNEGSKA (reference sequence). This CDR3 region has 16 residues. This CDR3 reads CSASLPGQGRSDTQYF. The CDR3 nucleotides read TGCAGTGCTAGCCTACCGGGACAGGGGAGGTCAGATACGCAGTATTTT.

This clonotype has at least ten counts. The J gene is TRBJ2-3, the V gene TRBV20-1; the match to TRBD2 covers 9 bases. V shed 3 bases, J shed 6 bases, and the junction held 10 bases outside the gene matches. Per germline, CDR1 DFQATT and CDR2 SNEGSKA (reference sequence). CDR3 length: 15 residues. For the CDR3, the DNA is TGCAGTGCTAGGGACCCGAGCGGGAGGTCGGATACGCAGTATTTT. Amino acid sequence: CSARDPSGRSDTQYF.

The chain couples TRBV28 to TRBJ2-3; D not resolved. Trimming cost V 4 bases and J 0 bases, with 11 bases left between them. Germline assignment: CDR1 MDHEN and CDR2 SYDVKM. The CDR3 contains 15 residues. The chain's CDR3 is CASSWNSMSTDTQYF. As DNA, the CDR3 is TGTGCCAGCAGTTGGAACAGTATGAGCACAGATACGCAGTATTTT.

This clonotype has ten or more counts. The V gene is TRBV27, the J gene TRBJ2-7; no firm D call. This CDR3 contains 13 residues. V lost 7 bases to trimming and J lost 1 base, with 11 bases between them. The germline V gene encodes CDR1 MNHEY and CDR2 SMNVEV (reference sequence). The DNA for the CDR3 is TGTGCCAGCATGACGCTAGGTTCCTACGAGCAGTACTTC. This gives the protein CASMTLGSYEQYF.

The chain is built from TRBV20-1 and TRBJ2-1, with TRBD2 identical over 13 bases. Germline V CDR1 and CDR2: DFQATT, SNEGSKA (reference sequence). CDR3 length: 18 residues. Trimming took 3 bases from V and 1 from J; bases not matched to a gene: 9. The CDR3 coding sequence is TGCAGTGCTAGGGGGACTAGCGGGATGAAATGGTCCTACAATGAGCAGTTCTTC. It encodes CSARGTSGMKWSYNEQFF.

The sample holds a few counts of this clonotype. The V and J genes are TRBV5-1 and TRBJ2-7; D is possibly TRBD1 (5 bases). There are 16 residues in the CDR3. V dropped 0 bases and J dropped 2 bases, with 15 bases sitting between them. Germline V gene lookup returns CDR1 SGHRS and CDR2 YFSETQ. CDR3 in DNA: TGCGCCAGCAGCTTGGCCTCGCAGGGTATAGCCTACGAGCAGTACTTC. Translated, it gives CASSLASQGIAYEQYF.

This clonotype was seen more than once but under ten times. This sequence joins TRBV20-1 and TRBJ2-1; D gene uncertain. The CDR3 spans 11 residues. Germline V gene data show CDR1 as DFQATT and CDR2 as SNEGSKA (reference sequence). Trimming removed 3 bases from V and 6 bases from J, with 6 bases in between. Here the CDR3 reads CSASYVNEQFF. CDR3 bases: TGCAGTGCTAGTTATGTCAATGAGCAGTTCTTC.

This clonotype was detected many times. This chain uses TRBV29-1 with TRBJ1-2, with TRBD1 matching 8 bases. The CDR3 sequence is 17 residues long. Losses at the gene ends were 0 bases for V and 5 bases for J; bases not matched to a gene: 14. Germline values: CDR1 SQVTM, CDR2 ANQGSEA. The CDR3 sequence: CSVEDGTGTGSEYGYTF. The CDR3 DNA follows: TGCAGCGTTGAAGATGGAACCGGGACAGGCAGTGAATATGGCTACACCTTC.

This clonotype occurred once. The V call is TRBV7-9, the J call TRBJ2-3; D possibly corresponds to TRBD1 (6 bases). Trimming left V 3 bases short and J 6 bases short, with 7 bases between. CDR1 is SEHNR and CDR2 is FQNEAQ in the germline V gene (reference sequence). This CDR3 is 12 amino acids long. DNA for the CDR3: TGTGCCAGCAGCTTTCAGGGGGATACGCAGTATTTT. As protein: CASSFQGDTQYF.

In its sample, this clonotype was seen a few times. The chain recombines TRBV5-1 with TRBJ1-1, with 12 bases lining up with TRBD1. The CDR3 contains 17 residues. The germline V gene encodes CDR1 SGHRS and CDR2 YFSETQ. J lost 3 bases, V lost 1 base, and 7 bases had no gene match. CDR3 sequence: CASSLLGTGGAHTEAFF. CDR3 in DNA: TGCGCCAGCAGCTTGCTCGGGACAGGGGGCGCCCACACTGAAGCTTTCTTT. The variable domain in full, completed from reference TRBV5-1 and TRBJ1-1, reads KAGVTQTPRYLIKTRGQQVTLSCSPISGHRSVSWYQQTPGQGLQFLFEYFSETQRNKGNFPGRFSGRQFSNSRSEMNVSTLELGDSALYLCASSLLGTGGAHTEAFFGQGTRLTVV.

The table lists this clonotype with a few counts. J is TRBJ2-3 and V is TRBV12-3 or TRBV12-4; 10 bases are shared with TRBD2. V lost 5 bases and J lost 2; bases outside the gene matches: 7. This CDR3 contains 16 residues. CDR3 DNA: TGTGCCAGCAGTACCTGGACTAGCGGAAACACAGATACGCAGTATTTT. Translation: CASSTWTSGNTDTQYF.

This clonotype was counted between two and nine times. V is TRBV3-1 and J is TRBJ2-7; the match to TRBD2 covers 9 bases. Germline-derived CDR1 and CDR2 are LGHDT and YNNKEL (reference sequence). The CDR3 totals 17 residues. The ends lost 1 base at V and 5 bases at J; junction bases unmatched: 12. CDR3 residues: CASSQGLAGQARNEQYF. As DNA, the CDR3 is TGTGCCAGCAGCCAAGGTCTAGCGGGACAAGCTCGGAACGAGCAGTACTTC.

The chain combines TRBV27 with TRBJ1-1; D not resolved. V gave up 8 bases and J gave up 5 bases, with 15 bases separating them. CDR1 is MNHEY, CDR2 SMNVEV, per germline (reference sequence). This CDR3 has 13 residues. The CDR3 region is CASRNYGGTEAFF. DNA for the CDR3: TGTGCCAGCCGAAATTACGGAGGGACTGAAGCTTTCTTT.

The chain uses TRBV20-1 and TRBJ2-5, with unresolved D. The germline V gene encodes CDR1 DFQATT and CDR2 SNEGSKA (reference sequence). This CDR3 has 12 residues. Trimming took 6 bases from V and 7 from J, leaving 15 bases between them. The CDR3 sequence: CSAPIGWGTQYF. CDR3 in DNA: TGCAGTGCCCCAATAGGGTGGGGGACCCAGTACTTC.

This clonotype occurred a few times. CDR3 sequence: CASSQNQGRYGYTF. In DNA, the CDR3 is TGTGCCAGCAGCCAGAATCAGGGGCGCTATGGCTACACCTTC. V gene TRBV6-2 or TRBV6-3 combines with J gene TRBJ1-2; tentatively, D is TRBD1 (6 bases). The CDR3 totals 14 residues. Trimming cost V 6 bases and J 4 bases, with 15 bases left between them. From germline, CDR1 is MNHEY and CDR2 SVGEGT.

V is TRBV7-2 and J is TRBJ2-3; D is unresolved. The germline gives CDR1 SGHTA, CDR2 FQGNSA. The V gene lost 1 base and the J gene lost 6 bases, with 17 bases spanning the gap. The CDR3 runs 16 residues. This chain's CDR3 is CASSLGFRPTTDTQYF. DNA of the CDR3: TGTGCCAGCAGCTTAGGGTTTCGGCCAACCACGGATACGCAGTATTTT.

V gene TRBV2 combines with J gene TRBJ2-1, with 7 bases matching TRBD2. The CDR3 covers 14 residues. Unmatched junction bases numbered 4, after V lost 2 bases and J lost 6 bases. Germline V gives CDR1 SNHLY, CDR2 FYNNEI. The CDR3 sequence: CASSEIPGGNEQFF. DNA of the CDR3: TGTGCCAGCAGTGAAATCCCGGGGGGCAATGAGCAGTTCTTC.